Listed below are T cell receptor beta chains from one sample, sequenced in a study of cytomegalovirus exposure and HLA in healthy donors. Profiled with immunoSEQ multiplex PCR; TCRdb holds only in-frame clones, not every one. The sample has 100,000 to 150,000 clones; 90% to 96% are singletons. Source material: PBMCs. These receptors were obtained from a man in his late teens or twenties in good health and CMV-seronegative. Each CDR3 is given with its conserved first and last residue. D genes are given only for firm matches. Clone size is given for some rows only: seen once, a few or many times, or a class if the clone is expanded.

d_call clone_size j_call v_call cdr3_nt cdr3_aa
NA NA TRBJ1-2 TRBV9 TGTGCCAGCAGCGTTGAGGGGGGGTCCCCCACCTTAAGTTATGGCTACACCTTC CASSVEGGSPTLSYGYTF
TRBD2 NA TRBJ2-1 TRBV7-3 TGTGCCAGCAGCTTAGTAGCGGGGAAAAACAATGAGCAGTTCTTC CASSLVAGKNNEQFF
NA NA TRBJ2-1 TRBV7-6 TGTGCCAGCAGCTTAGTTGCGGATGAGCAGTTCTTC CASSLVADEQFF
NA NA TRBJ1-4 TRBV9 TGTGCCAGCAGCGTAGGGGGGGAGGATGAAAAACTGTTTTTT CASSVGGEDEKLFF
TRBD1 once TRBJ1-4 TRBV5-6 TGTGCCAGCAGCTTCAAAAAGACAGGGTGGACTAATGAAAAACTGTTTTTT CASSFKKTGWTNEKLFF
TRBD1 NA TRBJ1-1 TRBV5-6 TGTGCCAGCAGCCCGACAGGGGTATCGTGGGCTTTCTTT CASSPTGVSWAFF
TRBD2 NA TRBJ2-7 TRBV9 TGTGCCAGCAGCGTAGAAGGGGGACTAGCGGTATACGAGCAGTACTTC CASSVEGGLAVYEQYF
NA NA TRBJ1-4 TRBV28 TGTGCCAGCAGTTCCCGGGACACTTGGGGAGAAAAACTGTTTTTT CASSSRDTWGEKLFF
TRBD2 NA TRBJ2-1 TRBV7-8 TGTGCCAGCAGCCCGGGACTAGCGGGGGATGAGCAGTTCTTC CASSPGLAGDEQFF
TRBD1 NA TRBJ1-2 TRBV6-5 TGTGCCAGCAGTACACCACCCGGGACAGGGAATGGCTACACCTTC CASSTPPGTGNGYTF
NA NA TRBJ2-2 TRBV27 TGTGCCAGCAGTTTACGGAACACCGGGGAGCTGTTTTTT CASSLRNTGELFF
NA NA TRBJ2-5 TRBV29-1 TGCAGCGTTGATAGGTTACTAGTAGAGACCCAGTACTTC CSVDRLLVETQYF
NA NA TRBJ1-5 TRBV7-9 TGTGCCAGCAGCTTAGCGACAACTGGGCAGCCCCAGCATTTT CASSLATTGQPQHF
TRBD2 NA TRBJ2-1 TRBV4-1 TGCGCCAGCAGCCGAGGGACTATACACGACTCCTACAATGAGCAGTTCTTC CASSRGTIHDSYNEQFF
TRBD1 once TRBJ2-7 TRBV5-1 TGCGCCAGCAGCCGTGGACAGGGAAAGGCGAGCTACGAGCAGTACTTC CASSRGQGKASYEQYF
TRBD2 NA TRBJ2-7 TRBV25-1 TGTGCCAGCAGTGAGTTTAGCGGGAAGCCCTACGAGCAGTACTTC CASSEFSGKPYEQYF
TRBD1 NA TRBJ2-3 TRBV30 TGTGCCTGGGGACAGGGGGTTAGCACAGATACGCAGTATTTT CAWGQGVSTDTQYF